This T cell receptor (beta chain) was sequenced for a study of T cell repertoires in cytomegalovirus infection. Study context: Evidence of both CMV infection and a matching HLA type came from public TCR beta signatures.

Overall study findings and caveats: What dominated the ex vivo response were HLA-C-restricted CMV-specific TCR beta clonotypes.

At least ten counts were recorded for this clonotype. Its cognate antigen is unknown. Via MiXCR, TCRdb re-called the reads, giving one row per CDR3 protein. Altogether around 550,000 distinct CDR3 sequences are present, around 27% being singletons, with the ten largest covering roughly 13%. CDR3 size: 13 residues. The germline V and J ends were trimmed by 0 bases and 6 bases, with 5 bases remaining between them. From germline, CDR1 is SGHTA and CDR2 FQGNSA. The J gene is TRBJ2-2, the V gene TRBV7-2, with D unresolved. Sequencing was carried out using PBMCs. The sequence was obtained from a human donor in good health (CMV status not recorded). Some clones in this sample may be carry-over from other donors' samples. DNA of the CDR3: TGTGCCAGCAGCTTAGCTGTTTCCGGGGAGCTGTTTTTT. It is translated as CASSLAVSGELFF.